The sequence of this T cell receptor beta chain was determined in a study of T cells in localized non-small cell lung cancer. Study findings and constraints: Uninvolved adjacent lung had higher T cell clonality than tumor and all other tissues. Sequencing covered just one tumor region, so heterogeneity cannot be ruled out. A median approximately 59 of the top 100 tumor clones appeared in adjacent lung.

The repertoire was sequenced with immunoSEQ multiplex PCR; TCRdb's copy has only in-frame clones and lacks some. This sample has approximately 12,000 clones, with around four fifths found just once. With respect to this clone: Its matching antigen is unknown.

CDR3 length equals 16 residues. V trimming: 4 bases; J trimming: 8 bases; junction bases outside the gene matches: 12. Germline V CDR1 and CDR2: SGHTS, YDEGEE. Sequenced here: peripheral blood, sampled before any cancer treatment. The rearrangement uses TRBV5-8 and TRBJ1-2; 12 bases agree with TRBD1. The receptor comes from a male donor aged 60 or older with stage I lung adenocarcinoma. CDR3 bases: TGTGCCAGCAGCCAACGTCCCGGGACAGGGGGCGACGGCTACACCTTC. Translating gives CASSQRPGTGGDGYTF.